This T cell receptor beta chain was sequenced in a study of T cell responses to AZD1222 COVID-19 vaccine. Study-wide results and caveats: Nearly half of unique spike-specific TCRs reportedly avoided B.1.351 and B.1.1.7 mutated regions. Across spike, vaccine-associated CD4 TCRs were found, dominant at 160-218 and 743-854.

Concerning this clone itself: The antigen remains undetermined.

The CDR3 is made up of 13 amino acids. CDR1 is MNHEY and CDR2 is SVGAGI in the germline V gene. Between the trimmed V and J ends, which lost 7 bases and 2 bases, there was a span of 11 bases. Clones were sequenced by immunoSEQ multiplex PCR, and TCRdb holds only the in-frame ones, with some missing. The sample lists around 110,000 clones, roughly 90% seen once, with 3.5% to 5% in the top ten. The receptor was isolated from an adult in good health. The gene calls are TRBV6-5 and TRBJ1-2; D is uncertain. The sample was peripheral blood, taken on day 0 of AZD1222 vaccination. The CDR3 region is CASKAGPNYGYTF. CDR3 DNA: TGTGCCAGCAAAGCCGGGCCGAACTATGGCTACACCTTC.